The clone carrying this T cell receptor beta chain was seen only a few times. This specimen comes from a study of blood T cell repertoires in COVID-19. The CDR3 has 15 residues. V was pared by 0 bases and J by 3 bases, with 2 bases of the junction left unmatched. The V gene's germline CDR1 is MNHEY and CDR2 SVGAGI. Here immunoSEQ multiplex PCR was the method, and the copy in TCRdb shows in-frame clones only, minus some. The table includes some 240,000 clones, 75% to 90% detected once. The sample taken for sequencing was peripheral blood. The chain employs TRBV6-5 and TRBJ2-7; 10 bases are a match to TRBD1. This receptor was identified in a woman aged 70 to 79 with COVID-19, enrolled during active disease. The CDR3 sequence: CASSYSGTGVYEQYF. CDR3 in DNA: TGTGCCAGCAGTTACTCCGGGACAGGGGTCTACGAGCAGTACTTC.